The 29 T cell receptor beta chains reported below all come from one sample, sequenced in a study of T cells after yellow fever vaccination. TCRdb used MiXCR to reprocess the 5' RACE reads, holding one entry per CDR3 protein. The sample lists around 310,000 distinct CDR3 sequences, 3% to 4.5% occurring once. The starting material was PBMCs, obtained 5 days after the yellow fever booster vaccination. These receptors all stem from a man between 18 and 35 years old who received the YFV17D yellow fever vaccine.

This clonotype turned up a few times. The genes are TRBV4-1 and TRBJ1-1, with D hard to call. Per germline, CDR1 MGHRA and CDR2 YSYEKL. Trimming shortened V by 0 bases and J by 6 bases, and 8 bases separated the two germline ends. There are 13 residues in the CDR3. CDR3: CASSQDPQAEAFF. The CDR3 DNA is TGCGCCAGCAGCCAAGATCCCCAGGCTGAAGCTTTCTTT.

The chain recombines TRBV4-2 with TRBJ2-5; D is unclear. Germline values: CDR1 LGHNA, CDR2 YNFKEQ. The CDR3 contains 14 residues. V lost 2 bases and J lost 4, with 11 bases in between. CDR3 bases: TGTGCCAGCAGCCAAAAGGCAGGCTCAGAGACCCAGTACTTC. Translated, it gives CASSQKAGSETQYF.

This sequence joins TRBV5-4 and TRBJ2-1; D perhaps matches TRBD2 (7 bases). The germline V and J ends were trimmed by 3 bases and 9 bases, with 16 bases remaining between them. Germline V gives CDR1 SGHNT, CDR2 YYREEE (reference sequence). The CDR3 has 14 residues. CDR3 protein: CASSSSGGAVEQFF. The CDR3 DNA is TGTGCCAGCAGCTCTTCTGGGGGGGCGGTTGAGCAGTTCTTC.

The CDR3 loop is CASSYEGLGNQPQHF. CDR3 bases: TGCGCCAGCAGCTACGAGGGCTTGGGCAATCAGCCCCAGCATTTT. This chain connects TRBV5-1 to TRBJ1-5; D unresolved. Germline loops: CDR1 SGHRS, CDR2 YFSETQ. This CDR3 has 15 amino acids. The V end was cut by 3 bases, the J end by 2 bases, with 12 bases between.

This clonotype was seen at least ten times. CDR3 bases: TGCAGTGCTAGAGTAGTTACAGCTTTCTTT. Translated: CSARVVTAFF. The rearrangement links TRBV20-1 to TRBJ1-1; D remains unclear. The V gene lost 1 base and the J gene lost 10 bases, with 7 bases spanning the gap. Germline assignment: CDR1 DFQATT and CDR2 SNEGSKA (reference sequence). CDR3 size: 10 residues.

This clonotype was picked up many times. V and J are TRBV23-1 and TRBJ2-7; D not resolved. TRBV23-1 is flagged as an ORF with uncertain function. CDR3 length: 12 residues. The V end lost 7 bases, the J end lost 2 bases, and 9 bases lay between the germline ends. The DNA of the CDR3 is TGCGCCAGCAAGGTAATCACCTACGAGCAGTACGTC. This encodes CASKVITYEQYV.

This clonotype was detected a few times. The V call is TRBV14, the J call TRBJ2-7; D may be TRBD1 or TRBD2 (5 bases each). Germline lookup yields CDR1 SGHDN and CDR2 FVKESK. Trimming removed 0 bases at V and 2 bases at J, with 8 bases between. The CDR3 is 14 amino acids. The CDR3, as DNA: TGTGCCAGCAGCCAAGATGGGGGACCCTACGAGCAGTACTTC. Translation gives CASSQDGGPYEQYF.

The chain joins TRBV6-1 to TRBJ2-7; the D gene could be TRBD1 or TRBD2 (5 bases each). With 8 bases removed from V and 2 bases from J, the gap between germline ends came to 13 bases. Germline lookup yields CDR1 MNHNS and CDR2 SASEGT. The CDR3 sequence is 13 residues long. The CDR3 loop reads CASEGPATYEQYF. CDR3 bases: TGTGCCAGCGAGGGGCCGGCAACCTACGAGCAGTACTTC.

This clonotype occurred many times. The chain is built from TRBV7-9 and TRBJ2-3, with D maybe TRBD1 (5 bases). Germline CDR1 is SEHNR and CDR2 is FQNEAQ (reference sequence). The CDR3 is 16 residues long. V gave up 4 bases and J gave up 1 base, with 15 bases separating them. CDR3 sequence (DNA): TGTGCCAGCAGCTCCGATGGCAGGGAAGGCACAGATACGCAGTATTTT. Residues: CASSSDGREGTDTQYF.

This chain uses TRBV6-2 or TRBV6-3 with TRBJ2-1; 11 bases agree with TRBD2. CDR3 length: 18 residues. V gave up 0 bases and J gave up 2 bases; unmatched junction bases: 6. Germline assignment: CDR1 MNHEY and CDR2 SVGEGT. The CDR3 bases are TGTGCCAGCAGTTACTCGCTAGCGGGGGGCATTCCCTACAATGAGCAGTTCTTC. This encodes CASSYSLAGGIPYNEQFF.

The chain carries TRBV5-1 and TRBJ1-4, with D hard to call. Germline loops: CDR1 SGHRS, CDR2 YFSETQ. This CDR3 has 17 residues. The V end lost 0 bases, the J end lost 0 bases, and 12 bases lay between the germline ends. CDR3 sequence (DNA): TGCGCCAGCAGCTTGGCCCTCAGCGGAACAACTAATGAAAAACTGTTTTTT. It specifies CASSLALSGTTNEKLFF.

A few counts support this clonotype. The V call is TRBV21-1, the J call TRBJ2-5; the table's D gene call, TRBD1, was not cross checked with the DNA. TRBV21-1 is marked as a pseudogene. This CDR3 contains 17 residues. The CDR3 coding sequence is TGTGCCAGCAGCCCTTCATGGGGCAGGGGGGAGATAGAGACCCAGTACTTC. It translates to CASSPSWGRGEIETQYF.

This clonotype was picked up a small number of times. This chain's CDR3 is CASSLEPGQSNTGELFF. DNA of the CDR3: TGCGCCAGCAGCTTGGAGCCGGGTCAGTCGAACACCGGGGAGCTGTTTTTT. J is TRBJ2-2 and V is TRBV5-1; D is undetermined. The germline V gene encodes CDR1 SGHRS and CDR2 YFSETQ. This CDR3 is 17 amino acids long. The V and J ends lost 0 bases and 0 bases respectively, with 12 bases between them.

This clonotype has a handful of counts. This CDR3 is CASSVTGGREKLFF. CDR3 DNA sequence: TGTGCCAGCAGTGTCACAGGGGGTAGAGAAAAACTGTTTTTT. The V gene is TRBV27, the J gene TRBJ1-4, with 8 nucleotides matching TRBD1. The germline V gene has CDR1 MNHEY and CDR2 SMNVEV (reference sequence). V shed 5 bases and J 8 bases; nucleotides not matched to a gene: 7. The CDR3 loop spans 14 amino acids.

This clonotype has just a few counts. This chain connects TRBV4-3 to TRBJ1-2; a possible D gene is TRBD1 (6 bases). Germline V CDR1 and CDR2: LGHNA, YSLEER. The V gene lost 1 base and the J gene lost 5 bases, with 14 bases spanning the gap. CDR3 size: 15 residues. The CDR3 spells CASSQVSDSFYGYTF. Here the CDR3 DNA reads TGCGCCAGCAGCCAAGTTTCGGACAGCTTTTATGGCTACACCTTC.

The gene calls are TRBV19 and TRBJ2-7; 9 bases line up with TRBD1. Trimming took 6 bases from V and 3 from J; bases not matched to a gene: 9. This CDR3 is 15 amino acids long. Germline lookup yields CDR1 LNHDA and CDR2 SQIVND (reference sequence). The DNA of the CDR3 is TGTGCCAGTAGCCAAGGACAGGGGCCCTACTACGAGCAGTACTTC. It encodes CASSQGQGPYYEQYF.

CDR3 coding DNA: TGCAGTGCTATACACAGGGGGCCTGGCTACACCTTC. Amino acid sequence: CSAIHRGPGYTF. V is TRBV20-1 and J is TRBJ1-2; 9 bases agree with TRBD1. The CDR3 has 12 amino acids. After removal of 4 bases from V and 7 bases from J, the junction contained 4 bases not matched to a gene. Germline CDR1 and CDR2: DFQATT and SNEGSKA (reference sequence).

This clonotype was picked up many times. The chain recombines TRBV7-3 with TRBJ2-3; the D call may be TRBD1 or TRBD2 (5 bases each). V was clipped by 1 base and J by 1 base, with 6 bases between them. This CDR3 contains 14 residues. Germline V gene lookup returns CDR1 SGHTA and CDR2 FQGTGA. The CDR3 DNA follows: TGTGCCAGCAGCTTAATGGGGGGCACAGATACGCAGTATTTT. This encodes CASSLMGGTDTQYF.

This clonotype was seen more than once but under ten times. The gene calls are TRBV6-2 or TRBV6-3 and TRBJ2-7; D unresolved. The CDR3 runs to 14 residues. The V gene lost 0 bases and the J gene lost 2 bases, with 8 bases spanning the gap. Germline CDR1 is MNHEY and CDR2 is SVGEGT. CDR3 residues: CASSYSLPPYEQYV. The CDR3, as DNA: TGTGCCAGCAGTTACTCCTTGCCCCCCTACGAGCAGTACGTC.

This clonotype was seen a handful of times. The CDR3 nucleotides read TGTGCCATCAGTCAACTAGCGGGGGCTCCCGAGCAGTACTTC. As protein: CAISQLAGAPEQYF. The chain recombines TRBV10-3 with TRBJ2-7, with 11 bases aligning to TRBD2. The trim removed 5 bases at V and 6 bases at J, leaving 6 bases unmatched. Germline V gene data show CDR1 as ENHRY and CDR2 as SYGVKD. This CDR3 has 14 residues.

V gene TRBV12-3 or TRBV12-4 combines with J gene TRBJ2-7; 8 nucleotides match TRBD1. Trimming took 7 bases from V and 2 from J; bases not matched to a gene: 7. The CDR3 has 14 residues. Here the CDR3 reads CASTIWDRTYEQYF. For the CDR3, the DNA is TGTGCCAGCACCATTTGGGACAGGACCTACGAGCAGTACTTC.

The CDR3 DNA reads TGTGCCAGCAGTGACCCCAGGGGAGGTTTCAATCAGCCCCAGCATTTT. Translation: CASSDPRGGFNQPQHF. The rearrangement uses TRBV25-1 and TRBJ1-5, with D possibly being TRBD1 (6 bases). The CDR3 has 16 amino acids. The V end was cut by 3 bases, the J end by 3 bases, with 15 bases between. Looked up from germline, CDR1 is MGHDK and CDR2 is SYGVNS. Filled out from reference TRBV25-1 and TRBJ1-5, the complete variable domain reads EADIYQTPRYLVIGTGKKITLECSQTMGHDKMYWYQQDPGMELHLIHYSYGVNSTEKGDLSSESTVSRIRTEHFPLTLESARPSHTSQYLCASSDPRGGFNQPQHFGDGTRLSIL.

Many counts were recorded for this clonotype. The chain links TRBV29-1 to TRBJ2-3; 9 bases are a match to TRBD1. J lost 5 bases, V lost 3 bases, and 9 bases had no gene match. From germline, CDR1 is SQVTM and CDR2 ANQGSEA. The CDR3 covers 15 residues. DNA for the CDR3: TGCAGCGTTGATGCGGACAGGGGAAGTGAAGATACGCAGTATTTT. Protein product: CSVDADRGSEDTQYF.

The V call is TRBV18, the J call TRBJ2-5, with 7 bases fitting TRBD2. The CDR3 contains 17 residues. From germline, CDR1 is KGHSH and CDR2 LQKENI. After removal of 3 bases from V and 0 bases from J, the junction contained 10 bases not matched to a gene. The CDR3 DNA is TGTGCCAGCTCACCGGAGCAAGCGGGGAGCTACCAAGAGACCCAGTACTTC. Translating gives CASSPEQAGSYQETQYF.

This clonotype was seen only a few times. The chain uses TRBV9 and TRBJ1-2; D unclear. The CDR3 loop spans 11 amino acids. Trimming removed 0 bases from V and 13 bases from J, with 10 bases in between. CDR1 is SGDLS and CDR2 is YYNGEE in the germline V gene. The CDR3 sequence is CASSVERRFTF. The CDR3 DNA reads as TGTGCCAGCAGCGTAGAGAGGAGGTTCACCTTC. Together with reference TRBV9 and TRBJ1-2, the CDR3 gives the full variable domain: DSGVTQTPKHLITATGQRVTLRCSPRSGDLSVYWYQQSLDQGLQFLIQYYNGEERAKGNILERFSAQQFPDLHSELNLSSLELGDSALYFCASSVERRFTFGSGTRLTVV.

This clonotype has at least ten counts. The V and J genes are TRBV5-6 and TRBJ2-5; TRBD1 aligns across 7 bases. Per germline, CDR1 SGHDT and CDR2 YYEEEE. CDR3 size: 13 residues. With 3 bases clipped from V and 2 bases from J, the junction kept 1 base outside the gene matches. The CDR3 bases are TGTGCCAGCAGCTCGACAGGGCAAGAGACCCAGTACTTC. It encodes CASSSTGQETQYF.

This clonotype was picked up many times. The genes are TRBV7-2 and TRBJ1-6, with D unresolved. V was cut by 7 bases and J by 12 bases, with 10 bases left in between. Germline assignment: CDR1 SGHTA and CDR2 FQGNSA. This CDR3 comprises 11 residues. As DNA, the CDR3 is TGTGCCAGCACCCTGGGGTTACCCCTCCACTTT. It is translated as CASTLGLPLHF.

V usage is TRBV5-1 and J usage is TRBJ2-5, with 11 bases matching TRBD1. The CDR3 runs 18 residues. CDR1 is SGHRS, CDR2 YFSETQ, per germline. J lost 2 bases, V lost 2 bases, and 11 bases had no gene match. The CDR3, as DNA: TGCGCCAGCAGCTTCCTGGGACCGGGACAGGGGGGTCAAGAGACCCAGTACTTC. As protein: CASSFLGPGQGGQETQYF.

This clonotype has at least ten counts. The chain employs TRBV4-3 and TRBJ2-7; D not certain. Trimming shortened V by 6 bases and J by 5 bases, and 11 bases separated the two germline ends. Germline-derived CDR1 and CDR2 are LGHNA and YSLEER. This CDR3 is built from 12 residues. CDR3 sequence: CASSPVFHEQYV. The CDR3 coding sequence is TGCGCCAGCAGTCCAGTATTCCACGAGCAGTACGTC.